What follows is one TCR beta chain and its context. In the source study's methods: Scientists estimated how many nucleated cells there were by amplifying reference gene primers. Profiling relied on immunoSEQ multiplex PCR, and the TCRdb table lists in-frame clones only, not all of them. From that table come the V and J calls and clone size; the DNA was used to work out D and trimming. The table lists some 300,000 clones, 88% of them singletons. These data are taken from a study of blood T cell repertoires in COVID-19. About the research overall: From the United States, Italy and Spain came samples of acute and convalescent COVID-19.

The specimen was peripheral blood. The TCR sequence derives from a woman aged 25 to 39 who had recovered from COVID-19.

CDR3 DNA sequence: TGTGCCAGCAGTTTAACAGGGTACAGCACAGATACGCAGTATTTT. This encodes CASSLTGYSTDTQYF. This chain uses TRBV27 with TRBJ2-3; weak D call: TRBD1 (6 bases). With 2 bases removed from V and 0 bases from J, the gap between germline ends came to 9 bases. The CDR3 extends over 15 amino acids. Germline CDR1 and CDR2: MNHEY and SMNVEV (reference sequence).